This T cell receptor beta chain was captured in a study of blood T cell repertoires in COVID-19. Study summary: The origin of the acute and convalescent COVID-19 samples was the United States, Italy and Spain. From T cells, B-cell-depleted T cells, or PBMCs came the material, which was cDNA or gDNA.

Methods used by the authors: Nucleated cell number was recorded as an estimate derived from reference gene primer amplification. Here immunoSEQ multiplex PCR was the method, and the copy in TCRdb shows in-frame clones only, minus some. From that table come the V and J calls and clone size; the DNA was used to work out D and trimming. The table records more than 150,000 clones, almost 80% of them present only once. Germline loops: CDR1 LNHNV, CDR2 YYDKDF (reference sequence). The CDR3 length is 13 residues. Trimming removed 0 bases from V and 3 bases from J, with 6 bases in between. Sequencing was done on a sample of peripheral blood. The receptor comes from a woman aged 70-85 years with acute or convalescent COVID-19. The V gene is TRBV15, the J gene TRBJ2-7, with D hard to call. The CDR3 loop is CATSRDGGYEQYF. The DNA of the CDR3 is TGTGCCACCAGCAGAGATGGCGGCTACGAGCAGTACTTC.